One and the same sample provided the 28 T cell receptor beta chains below, sequenced in a study of neurological immune-mediated disorders. MiXCR, applied by TCRdb to the 5' RACE reads, yields one record per CDR3 protein. The sample holds tens of thousands of distinct CDR3 sequences; under 20% are singletons and the top ten take 15%. What was sequenced was PBMCs. The source is a woman aged 40 to 50 in good health.

This clonotype appeared many times. V and J are TRBV20-1 and TRBJ2-5, with a possible D match to TRBD1 (6 bases). Trimming removed 6 bases at V and 2 bases at J, with 13 bases between. Germline V lookup: CDR1 DFQATT, CDR2 SNEGSKA (reference sequence). The CDR3 spans 13 residues. The CDR3 loop reads CSAYSRGQETQYF. The CDR3 region has the DNA TGCAGTGCCTACTCTAGGGGGCAAGAGACCCAGTACTTC.

This rearrangement joins TRBV6-5 to TRBJ1-6; possible D gene TRBD1, 5 bases. CDR3 length equals 14 residues. The V gene's germline CDR1 is MNHEY and CDR2 SVGAGI. Trimming left V 2 bases short and J 6 bases short, with 8 bases between. The CDR3 reads CASSYQGSNSPLHF. Here the CDR3 DNA reads TGTGCCAGCAGTTACCAGGGTTCTAATTCACCCCTCCACTTT.

This clonotype was detected ten times or more. The chain combines TRBV5-1 with TRBJ1-1; tentative D call: TRBD1 (5 bases). Looked up from germline, CDR1 is SGHRS and CDR2 is YFSETQ. Trimming took 4 bases from V and 0 from J, leaving 13 bases between them. CDR3 length: 15 amino acids. The CDR3: CASSLRQNMNTEAFF. For the CDR3, the DNA is TGCGCCAGCAGCCTACGACAGAATATGAACACTGAAGCTTTCTTT. Full variable domain (missing parts from reference TRBV5-1 and TRBJ1-1): KAGVTQTPRYLIKTRGQQVTLSCSPISGHRSVSWYQQTPGQGLQFLFEYFSETQRNKGNFPGRFSGRQFSNSRSEMNVSTLELGDSALYLCASSLRQNMNTEAFFGQGTRLTVV.

The chain has TRBV20-1 and TRBJ1-3; TRBD1 aligns across 12 bases. This CDR3 is built from 16 residues. The germline CDR1 and CDR2 sequences are DFQATT and SNEGSKA (reference sequence). The V segment lost 1 base and the J segment 1 base; nucleotides outside the gene matches: 2. CDR3 amino acids: CSARGDRGPSGNTIYF. CDR3 nucleotides: TGCAGTGCTAGAGGGGACAGGGGGCCATCTGGAAACACCATATATTTT.

This clonotype showed up many times. The chain carries TRBV5-8 and TRBJ1-1; 8 bases fit TRBD1. This CDR3 has 18 residues. In germline, CDR1 is SGHTS, CDR2 YDEGEE. V lost 3 bases, J lost 0 bases, and 13 bases stayed unmatched. As DNA, the CDR3 is TGTGCCAGCAGCTCCCCCCGTCAACAGGGGGATATGAACACTGAAGCTTTCTTT. Translating it yields CASSSPRQQGDMNTEAFF.

In its sample, this clonotype was seen many times. The genes are TRBV12-3 or TRBV12-4 and TRBJ2-1, with D unresolved. The CDR3 spans 12 residues. V shed 5 bases and J shed 8 bases, with 10 bases lying between them. The CDR3 nucleotides are TGTGCCAGCAGTCCGCAAACGGATGAGCAGTTCTTC. As protein: CASSPQTDEQFF.

This clonotype is medium-sized (0.01 to 0.1%) within its sample. The rearrangement uses TRBV2 and TRBJ1-6; TRBD1 matches at 9 bases. The V segment lost 11 bases and the J segment 2 bases; nucleotides outside the gene matches: 19. Per germline, CDR1 SNHLY and CDR2 FYNNEI. The CDR3 is 19 amino acids. CDR3 nucleotide sequence: TGTGCCTCAGCCCGGGACAGGGAGTCCCCCATTGCCTATAATTCACCCCTCCACTTT. Its translation: CASARDRESPIAYNSPLHF.

The sample holds many counts of this clonotype. This chain connects TRBV4-3 to TRBJ2-1; TRBD2 matches 10 bases. The germline CDR1 and CDR2 sequences are LGHNA and YSLEER. V lost 3 bases, J lost 8 bases, and 4 bases stayed unmatched. The CDR3 extends over 14 amino acids. CDR3 protein: CASSHSGGAYEQFF. Written as DNA, the CDR3 is TGCGCCAGCAGCCACAGCGGGGGGGCCTATGAGCAGTTCTTC.

This clonotype showed up many times. The V gene is TRBV20-1, the J gene TRBJ2-5, with 11 positions matching TRBD2. Germline loops: CDR1 DFQATT, CDR2 SNEGSKA (reference sequence). V trimming: 7 bases; J trimming: 2 bases; junction bases outside the gene matches: 0. CDR3 length equals 12 residues. This chain's CDR3 is CSVAGGQETQYF. The DNA of the CDR3 is TGCAGTGTAGCGGGGGGGCAAGAGACCCAGTACTTC.

This clonotype came up a few times. The rearrangement links TRBV19 to TRBJ1-2; D not certain. The germline V gene has CDR1 LNHDA and CDR2 SQIVND (reference sequence). The CDR3 has 15 residues. The ends were cut back, 4 bases at V and 4 bases at J, with 16 bases in the middle. For the CDR3, the DNA is TGTGCCAGTAGTACCCGGCCCCTGAAGTTCTATGGCTACACCTTC. Residues: CASSTRPLKFYGYTF.

The V gene is TRBV5-1, the J gene TRBJ2-1; D perhaps matches TRBD1 (6 bases). The germline V and J ends were trimmed by 4 bases and 6 bases, with 17 bases remaining between them. CDR3 length: 15 residues. Germline lookup yields CDR1 SGHRS and CDR2 YFSETQ. The CDR3 is CASSTPDKTGNEQFF. In nucleotides, the CDR3 is TGCGCCAGCAGCACCCCGGACAAGACAGGCAATGAGCAGTTCTTC.

The sample holds a few counts of this clonotype. This chain links TRBV4-2 with TRBJ1-1; D gene ambiguous. V dropped 1 base and J dropped 6 bases, with 12 bases sitting between them. The CDR3 is 14 amino acids. Germline CDR1 reads LGHNA; CDR2 reads YNFKEQ. CDR3 loop: CASSQGFGVPEAFF. The DNA of the CDR3 is TGTGCCAGCAGCCAAGGGTTTGGGGTCCCTGAAGCTTTCTTT.

This clonotype occurred many times. The V call is TRBV7-2, the J call TRBJ2-3; 10 bases map to TRBD1. The trim removed 5 bases at V and 5 bases at J, leaving 4 bases unmatched. There are 14 residues in the CDR3. The germline gives CDR1 SGHTA, CDR2 FQGNSA. CDR3 nucleotides: TGTGCCAGCAGCCCCCGGACAGGGGGAGATACGCAGTATTTT. Amino acids: CASSPRTGGDTQYF.

In its sample, this clonotype was seen many times. This chain joins TRBV5-1 and TRBJ1-1; a possible D gene is TRBD1 (5 bases). The V end was cut by 3 bases, the J end by 5 bases, with 11 bases between. The CDR3 loop spans 13 amino acids. Germline V gene sequence: CDR1 SGHRS, CDR2 YFSETQ. The CDR3 loop reads CASSWPGGTEAFF. CDR3 DNA sequence: TGCGCCAGCAGCTGGCCTGGGGGGACTGAAGCTTTCTTT.

With respect to this clonotype: This may be a read error, as it is one base from a much larger clone. The chain couples TRBV9 to TRBJ2-2, with 13 bases identical to TRBD2. Germline CDR1 SGDLS, CDR2 YYNGEE. The length of the CDR3 is 19 residues. The CDR3 DNA reads TGTGCCAGCAGCGTAGTTACGACTAGCGGGGGGTGGGACACCGGGGATCTGTTTTTT. Protein: CASSVVTTSGGWDTGDLFF. The whole variable domain, filled in from reference TRBV9 and TRBJ2-2, reads DSGVTQTPKHLITATGQRVTLRCSPRSGDLSVYWYQQSLDQGLQFLIQYYNGEERAKGNILERFSAQQFPDLHSELNLSSLELGDSALYFCASSVVTTSGGWDTGDLFFGEGSRLTVL.

This clonotype has at least ten counts. The chain carries TRBV27 and TRBJ2-1, with 7 bases matching TRBD1. Germline CDR1 is MNHEY and CDR2 is SMNVEV (reference sequence). J gave up 9 bases and V 5 bases, and 13 bases lay outside the gene matches. The CDR3 is 15 residues long. This CDR3 reads CASSPQGWVVSEQFF. Here the CDR3 DNA reads TGTGCCAGCAGTCCACAGGGGTGGGTTGTTAGTGAGCAGTTCTTC.

In regard to this clonotype: A much bigger clone sits one base away, suggesting this may be a read error. The chain links TRBV12-3 or TRBV12-4 to TRBJ2-5, with 8 nucleotides matching TRBD2. This CDR3 has 15 residues. CDR3 nucleotide sequence: TGTGCCAGCAGTTCTTTTTCGGGGGGGCTGGAGACCCAGAACTTC. This gives the protein CASSSFSGGLETQNF.

Ten or more counts support this clonotype. This chain uses TRBV6-2 or TRBV6-3 with TRBJ2-7; 8 bases align to TRBD1. Unmatched junction bases numbered 7, after V lost 0 bases and J lost 6 bases. Germline V CDR1 and CDR2: MNHEY, SVGEGT. The CDR3 loop spans 15 amino acids. In nucleotides, the CDR3 is TGTGCCAGCAGTTACTCACGCACAACAGGGGGCGAGCAGTACTTC. Amino acid sequence: CASSYSRTTGGEQYF.

This clonotype was picked up many times. The chain links TRBV5-1 to TRBJ2-2; TRBD2 aligns across 14 bases. The CDR3 runs to 15 residues. V gave up 6 bases and J gave up 3 bases; unmatched junction bases: 1. Germline-derived CDR1 and CDR2 are SGHRS and YFSETQ. The DNA of the CDR3 is TGCGCCAGCACGGGACTAGCGGGGGACACCGGGGAGCTGTTTTTT. Translated: CASTGLAGDTGELFF.

This clonotype was detected ten times or more. The chain joins TRBV10-2 to TRBJ1-4, with a weak D call TRBD1 (5 bases). CDR1 is WSHSY, CDR2 SAAADI, per germline. This CDR3 is 14 amino acids long. V was trimmed by 7 bases and J by 8 bases, leaving 17 bases between them. CDR3: CASKARTSREKLFF. The DNA of the CDR3 is TGCGCCAGCAAGGCTCGGACAAGCCGGGAAAAACTGTTTTTT.

At least ten counts were recorded for this clonotype. V is TRBV20-1 and J is TRBJ2-6; a weak D match, TRBD1 (5 bases). Germline V gene lookup returns CDR1 DFQATT and CDR2 SNEGSKA (reference sequence). Trimming removed 5 bases from V and 4 bases from J, with 12 bases in between. The CDR3 runs 14 residues. CDR3 in amino acids: CSALTETGANVLTF. DNA of the CDR3: TGCAGTGCTTTGACAGAGACCGGGGCCAACGTCCTGACTTTC.

This clonotype was found many times. V is TRBV12-5 and J is TRBJ2-1; 9 positions match TRBD2. V gave up 6 bases and J gave up 8 bases; unmatched junction bases: 11. CDR3 length: 15 amino acids. Germline loops: CDR1 LGHNT, CDR2 FRNRAP. The CDR3 reads CASGGGTSKSDEQFF. The CDR3 DNA reads as TGTGCTAGTGGGGGGGGGACTAGCAAGAGCGATGAGCAGTTCTTC.

This clonotype was observed many times. This sequence joins TRBV20-1 and TRBJ2-1; TRBD2 agrees at 13 bases. This CDR3 has 16 amino acids. The germline CDR1 and CDR2 sequences are DFQATT and SNEGSKA (reference sequence). V dropped 0 bases and J dropped 9; count of bases not matched to a gene: 8. CDR3 sequence: CSARDGLAGVRAEQFF. The CDR3 DNA reads TGCAGTGCTAGAGATGGACTAGCGGGGGTTAGGGCTGAGCAGTTCTTC.

This clonotype was observed at least ten times. The V gene is TRBV27, the J gene TRBJ2-3; weak D call: TRBD2 (6 bases). Germline V gives CDR1 MNHEY, CDR2 SMNVEV (reference sequence). This CDR3 spans 14 amino acids. The V end lost 2 bases, the J end lost 8 bases, and 14 bases lay between the germline ends. The CDR3 reads CASSLDWLGGTQYF. The CDR3 DNA is TGTGCCAGCAGTTTAGACTGGTTGGGGGGTACGCAGTATTTT.

This clonotype was observed many times. J is TRBJ2-4 and V is TRBV20-1; D gene unclear. Trimming pared 1 base from V and 11 bases from J, leaving 21 bases between. This CDR3 has 15 amino acids. CDR1 and CDR2 from the germline V gene are DFQATT and SNEGSKA (reference sequence). CDR3: CSARALGVLSSLQYF. The DNA for the CDR3 is TGCAGTGCTAGAGCCCTGGGCGTTCTCTCAAGCCTTCAGTACTTC.

The chain is built from TRBV21-1 and TRBJ2-6. TRBV21-1 is a pseudogene. There are 18 residues in the CDR3. In DNA, the CDR3 is TGTGCCAGCAGCAAAGCTTCGACCGGGAGCTCTGGGGCCAACGTCCTGACTTTC. Protein sequence: CASSKASTGSSGANVLTF.

This clonotype was found many times. V is TRBV20-1 and J is TRBJ2-2; no definite D call. Trimming cost V 0 bases and J 5 bases, with 10 bases left between them. Germline CDR1 is DFQATT and CDR2 is SNEGSKA (reference sequence). This CDR3 contains 14 residues. Here the CDR3 DNA reads TGCAGTGCTAGAGATCCGCTCCTTACCGGGGAGCTGTTTTTT. Amino acids: CSARDPLLTGELFF.

In this sample, this clonotype turned up many times. V usage is TRBV4-1 and J usage is TRBJ2-3; D ambiguous. Germline values: CDR1 MGHRA, CDR2 YSYEKL. V shed 0 bases and J shed 5 bases, with 12 bases lying between them. The CDR3 is 15 amino acids. CDR3 in amino acids: CASSQDRSLRDTQYF. In nucleotides, the CDR3 is TGCGCCAGCAGCCAAGACCGCTCACTCAGAGATACGCAGTATTTT.